The 17 T cell receptor beta chains below were found in one sample sequenced in a study of shared clonotypes between healthy human individuals. Terminally differentiated effector memory CD45RA+ cells were excluded by CCR7 positive selection of CD45RO-negative cells. Assay used: immunoSEQ multiplex PCR; TCRdb lists only in-frame clones, some missing. The data show roughly 550,000 clones, roughly 95% seen once. Specimen: naive CD8+ T cells sorted from blood. All receptors come from a woman aged 25-40 years in good health.

The gene calls are TRBV27 and TRBJ2-2, with 7 bases fitting TRBD1. V was clipped by 7 bases and J by 4 bases; unmatched bases: 6. CDR1 and CDR2 (germline): MNHEY, SMNVEV (reference sequence). The CDR3 runs 14 residues. The CDR3 loop is CASKRGPGTGELFF. The CDR3 bases are TGTGCCAGCAAGAGGGGGCCGGGCACCGGGGAGCTGTTTTTT.

The chain has TRBV9 and TRBJ2-2; D is unclear. The CDR3 runs to 13 residues. CDR1 is SGDLS and CDR2 is YYNGEE in the germline V gene. The V and J ends lost 3 bases and 4 bases respectively, with 7 bases between them. In nucleotides, the CDR3 is TGTGCCAGCAGCGAACCTTTCACCGGGGAGCTGTTTTTT. Encoded protein: CASSEPFTGELFF.

Concerning this clone: Different DNA sequences within this sample yield the same CDR3. This sequence joins TRBV2 and TRBJ1-5; TRBD1 matches at 9 bases. The CDR3 is made up of 14 amino acids. The V gene end was trimmed by 3 bases and the J gene end by 4 bases; junction bases not matched to a gene: 1. The germline gives CDR1 SNHLY, CDR2 FYNNEI. The CDR3 loop reads CASSDGQGNQPQHF. The CDR3, as DNA: TGTGCCAGCAGTGACGGACAGGGGAATCAGCCCCAGCATTTT.

The chain couples TRBV28 to TRBJ2-1; no definite D call. V was trimmed by 4 bases and J by 0 bases, leaving 10 bases between them. The CDR3 has 15 amino acids. Germline CDR1 MDHEN, CDR2 SYDVKM. The CDR3 spells CASSSLRSSYNEQFF. CDR3 DNA sequence: TGTGCCAGCAGTTCCCTCAGGAGCTCCTACAATGAGCAGTTCTTC. The full variable domain, its missing parts supplied by reference TRBV28 and TRBJ2-1, is DVKVTQSSRYLVKRTGEKVFLECVQDMDHENMFWYRQDPGLGLRLIYFSYDVKMKEKGDIPEGYSVSREKKERFSLILESASTNQTSMYLCASSSLRSSYNEQFFGPGTRLTVL.

This chain uses TRBV27 with TRBJ2-1; 8 bases align to TRBD2. This CDR3 spans 14 amino acids. Looked up from germline, CDR1 is MNHEY and CDR2 is SMNVEV (reference sequence). Unmatched junction bases numbered 3, after V lost 3 bases and J lost 5 bases. CDR3 sequence: CASSFLAGDNEQFF. In DNA form, the CDR3 reads TGTGCCAGCAGTTTTCTAGCGGGTGACAATGAGCAGTTCTTC.

V is TRBV14 and J is TRBJ2-5; D gene unclear. The CDR3 covers 15 residues. The germline V gene has CDR1 SGHDN and CDR2 FVKESK. V lost 1 base and J lost 0, with 9 bases in between. CDR3 sequence (DNA): TGTGCCAGCAGCCAAGGGGGTTTCCACCAAGAGACCCAGTACTTC. Its protein is CASSQGGFHQETQYF. Drawing the rest from reference TRBV14 and TRBJ2-5, the complete variable domain is EAGVTQFPSHSVIEKGQTVTLRCDPISGHDNLYWYRRVMGKEIKFLLHFVKESKQDESGMPNNRFLAERTGGTYSTLKVQPAELEDSGVYFCASSQGGFHQETQYFGPGTRLLVL.

This chain joins TRBV28 and TRBJ2-7, with 9 bases fitting TRBD2. CDR1 MDHEN and CDR2 SYDVKM come from the germline V gene. The CDR3 spans 15 residues. With 7 bases clipped from V and 6 bases from J, the junction kept 13 bases outside the gene matches. The CDR3 DNA reads as TGTGCCAGCACCCTTGGAGCGGGAGGTCCGGGCGAGCAGTACTTC. This gives the protein CASTLGAGGPGEQYF.

The chain couples TRBV28 to TRBJ2-7, with D uncertain. The CDR3 consists of 12 residues. Trimming pared 3 bases from V and 2 bases from J, leaving 5 bases between. Per germline, CDR1 MDHEN and CDR2 SYDVKM. The CDR3 DNA follows: TGTGCCAGCAGTTTGCGAACCTACGAGCAGTACTTC. Amino acids: CASSLRTYEQYF. Looking up the rest from reference TRBV28 and TRBJ2-7 gives the full variable domain: DVKVTQSSRYLVKRTGEKVFLECVQDMDHENMFWYRQDPGLGLRLIYFSYDVKMKEKGDIPEGYSVSREKKERFSLILESASTNQTSMYLCASSLRTYEQYFGPGTRLTVT.

The CDR3 protein is CASSLGRGASAGYTF. The CDR3 DNA sequence: TGTGCCAGCAGCTTAGGGAGGGGGGCCTCCGCTGGCTACACCTTC. The rearrangement links TRBV13 to TRBJ1-2, with D maybe TRBD1 (6 bases). The V gene lost 0 bases and the J gene lost 7 bases, with 15 bases spanning the gap. CDR1 PRHDT and CDR2 FYEKMQ come from the germline V gene (reference sequence). The CDR3 contains 15 residues. Complete variable domain (other parts from reference TRBV13 and TRBJ1-2): AAGVIQSPRHLIKEKRETATLKCYPIPRHDTVYWYQQGPGQDPQFLISFYEKMQSDKGSIPDRFSAQQFSDYHSELNMSSLELGDSALYFCASSLGRGASAGYTFGSGTRLTVV.

The rearrangement uses TRBV11-2 and TRBJ1-1; D not resolved. The CDR3 is made up of 13 amino acids. V gave up 1 base and J gave up 2 bases, with 5 bases separating them. Germline CDR1 reads SGHAT; CDR2 reads FQNNGV. This CDR3 is CASSLVVNTEAFF. For the CDR3, the DNA is TGTGCCAGCAGCTTAGTGGTTAACACTGAAGCTTTCTTT.

This clone has a handful of counts. The same CDR3 arises from other DNA sequences in this sample as well. The rearrangement uses TRBV19 and TRBJ1-5; D remains ambiguous. The V end was cut by 1 base, the J end by 0 bases, with 7 bases between. There are 15 residues in the CDR3. CDR1 is LNHDA and CDR2 is SQIVND in the germline V gene (reference sequence). CDR3 sequence reads: CASSIASYSNQPQHF. In DNA form, the CDR3 reads TGTGCCAGTAGTATAGCCAGCTATAGCAATCAGCCCCAGCATTTT.

CDR3 sequence (DNA): TGTGCCAGCAGCCCAACTAGCGGGGCCTACAATGAGCAGTTCTTC. As protein: CASSPTSGAYNEQFF. V gene TRBV11-1 combines with J gene TRBJ2-1, with 10 bases identical to TRBD2. The length of the CDR3 is 15 residues. Germline loops: CDR1 SGHAT, CDR2 FQDESV (reference sequence). Germline trimming cut 5 bases from V and 2 bases from J; bases unmatched to any gene: 3.

The chain has TRBV2 and TRBJ2-6; TRBD2 might be the D (5 bases). The CDR3 contains 18 residues. Trimming pared 1 base from V and 0 bases from J, leaving 13 bases between. From germline, CDR1 is SNHLY and CDR2 FYNNEI. The CDR3 here is CASSEGLAPTSGANVLTF. CDR3 bases: TGTGCCAGCAGTGAAGGTTTAGCGCCGACCTCTGGGGCCAACGTCCTGACTTTC.

This sequence joins TRBV6-1 and TRBJ2-7; perhaps TRBD1 as D (6 bases). This CDR3 comprises 16 residues. Trimming took 4 bases from V and 3 from J, leaving 19 bases between them. CDR1 MNHNS and CDR2 SASEGT come from the germline V gene. In nucleotides, the CDR3 is TGTGCCAGCAGTGGATCGGCAGGGGACCTGCTCTACGAGCAGTACTTC. Its translation is CASSGSAGDLLYEQYF.

Written as DNA, the CDR3 is TGTGCCAGCAGCGTAGAACGTGGTTCCTACGAGCAGTACTTC. This codes for CASSVERGSYEQYF. V gene TRBV9 combines with J gene TRBJ2-7; no firm D call. CDR1 and CDR2 from the germline V gene are SGDLS and YYNGEE. The CDR3 covers 14 residues. V was trimmed by 0 bases and J by 1 base, leaving 8 bases between them. The full variable domain, rest sourced from reference TRBV9 and TRBJ2-7, is DSGVTQTPKHLITATGQRVTLRCSPRSGDLSVYWYQQSLDQGLQFLIQYYNGEERAKGNILERFSAQQFPDLHSELNLSSLELGDSALYFCASSVERGSYEQYFGPGTRLTVT.

This chain connects TRBV10-2 to TRBJ1-1, with D possibly matching TRBD1 (6 bases). The CDR3 is 15 residues long. Germline CDR1 WSHSY, CDR2 SAAADI. V was pared by 3 bases and J by 4 bases, with 15 bases between. DNA of the CDR3: TGCGCCAGCAGTGATCCGGGGGGCAGGGGCACTGAAGCTTTCTTT. This codes for CASSDPGGRGTEAFF.

V and J are TRBV5-4 and TRBJ2-3; 8 nucleotides line up with TRBD2. The CDR3 is 14 amino acids. Germline trimming cut 4 bases from V and 2 bases from J; bases unmatched to any gene: 3. Germline V lookup: CDR1 SGHNT, CDR2 YYREEE (reference sequence). The CDR3 spells CASSRLANTDTQYF. The CDR3, as DNA: TGTGCCAGCAGCAGACTAGCGAACACAGATACGCAGTATTTT.